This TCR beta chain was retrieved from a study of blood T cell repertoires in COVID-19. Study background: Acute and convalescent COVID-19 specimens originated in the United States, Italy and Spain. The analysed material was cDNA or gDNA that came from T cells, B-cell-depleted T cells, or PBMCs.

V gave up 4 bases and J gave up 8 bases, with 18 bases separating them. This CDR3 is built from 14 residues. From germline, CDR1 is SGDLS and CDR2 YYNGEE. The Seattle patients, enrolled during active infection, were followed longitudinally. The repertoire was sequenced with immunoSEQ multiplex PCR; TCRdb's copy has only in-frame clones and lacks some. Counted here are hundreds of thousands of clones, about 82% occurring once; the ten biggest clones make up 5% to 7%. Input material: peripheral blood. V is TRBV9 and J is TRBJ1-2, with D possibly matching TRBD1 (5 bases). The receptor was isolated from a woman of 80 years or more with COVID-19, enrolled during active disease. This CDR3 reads CASSLGRELGGYTF. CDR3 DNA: TGTGCCAGCAGCCTGGGGCGCGAACTGGGAGGCTACACCTTC.